This T cell receptor (beta chain) was recorded in a study of CXCR3-negative and CXCR3-positive naive CD8 T cells. In regard to this clonotype: Antigen unknown.

The method, 5' RACE with UMI labels, was used to prepare the TRB cDNA libraries. TCRdb reprocessed the 5' RACE reads and stores each CDR3 protein as one record, lacking DNA. The sample totals about 150,000 distinct CDR3 sequences. The germline V gene has CDR1 MDHEN and CDR2 SYDVKM. The length of the CDR3 is 13 residues. Study-level results: Relative to CXCR3-negative naive cells, CXCR3-positive naive cells had more hydrophobic TRB CDR3s.

The sequenced sample consisted of naive CXCR3+ CD8+ T cells from blood. As for subset: CD45RO-CCR7+CD27+CD95- naive CD8+ T cells expressing CXCR3 (TNR3+). This rearrangement joins TRBV28 to TRBJ2-1; TCRdb names TRBD1, which stays unverified in the absence of DNA. This clonotype originated in a human donor in good health. Some clones in this sample may be carry-over from other donors' samples. The CDR3: CASSSRSHDEQFF.